This TCR beta chain is from a study of human T cells and chemical hapten exposure (dated by TCRdb to about 2021). Context from the whole study: For sensitization, 2% DPC in acetone was applied to a roughly 2 cm by roughly 2 cm area of upper inner arm skin. This study followed changes in the peripheral blood TCR repertoire in vivo during primary and secondary sensitization of alopecia patients to the hapten diphenylcyclopropenone (DPC). For TCR sequencing, blood came from about 28 alopecia patients at anywhere from one to four time points (pre-sensitization, 2, 6 and 24 weeks). Patch testing on the upper back used Finn chambers containing 0.01% DPC, with scoring done after 6 days according to International Contact Dermatitis Research Group standards. Alopecia areata with under or over 50% scalp involvement, alopecia totalis and alopecia universalis were represented in the patient cohort, which was mostly female. Patient blood was sampled pre-sensitization (week 0) and at 2, 6 and about 24 weeks after DPC sensitization. Libraries were combined into a pool for sequencing, and differences in TCR yield between samples came mainly from small differences in library volumes within the pool. Weekly therapeutic DPC doses were additionally applied to the scalp of patients throughout the approximately 24-week study period.

Overall study results and their limits: All patients had alopecia, a presumed autoimmune disease, so their immune response might differ from that of healthy individuals. After repeated subsampling, the strength of the expansion versus patch-test correlation and the threshold at which it became significant changed. No change with DPC sensitization was found in the number of TCRs above 1 in 1000 frequency, and no evidence of global repertoire structure alterations was found. Significantly more large CDR3 similarity clusters were formed by expanded TCRs than by pre-sensitization or healthy control sets, consistent with antigen-driven responses. Patch test score was positively correlated with the number of PT1 expanded TCRs, with significance at thresholds 8, 16 and 32 but not at 4.

This clonotype was counted only a few times. The target of this receptor is not known. It has no much larger one-base neighbor in the sample; base qualities were not kept. Library construction relied on RACE. The run used a NextSeq 500. During library preparation, unique molecular identifiers were attached to individual cDNA molecules so that TCRs could be counted quantitatively and reproducibly. From each blood RNA sample, both TCR alpha and TCR beta chains were sequenced. In the authors' own workflow: Samples had a median of about 96,000 TCRs, with a range from 23,224 to 690,600. The Decombinator software suite was used to annotate V, J and CDR3 in the TCR reads. To make PS versus PT1 abundance plots, every sample was subsampled to the same number of TCRs (28,000). TCRs were defined as expanded if absent before sensitization and observed at least eight times at the 2-week time point. In-frame beta chains were kept once TCRdb had trimmed the public reads at Q25 with fastp and called clones with MiXCR. Each entry is one CDR3 protein sequence, shown with its most common DNA and genes. The authors' filters were not applied to this entry. This sample comprises tens of thousands of distinct CDR3 sequences, more than 8.5% of them detected only once. The ten largest make up around 2.5% of the sample.

The sample's time point label, decoded: patch test 2, 6 weeks after DPC sensitization. The treatment or condition label corresponds to: therapeutic diphenylcyclopropenone sensitization with weekly scalp DPC. Blood at each patch-test visit was drawn before the patch test was applied. Patients were eligible if aged 18 to 70, diagnosed with alopecia and judged suitable for DPC therapy, and pregnant patients were excluded. Total RNA was extracted from unfractionated whole blood collected in Tempus Blood RNA tubes. The sample consisted of whole blood, taken in connection with sensitization to the hapten diphenylcyclopropenone (DPC). This receptor was identified in a woman aged 30 to 39 with alopecia areata. Some clones in this sample may be carry-over from other donors' samples.

The base sequence is TGCAGTGCTAGGGGACTAGACCCCTACAATGAGCAGTTCTTC. Translation gives CSARGLDPYNEQFF. In this chain, TRBV20-1 is recombined with TRBJ2-1, and TRBD2 matches 8 of the central bases. V lost 3 bases and J lost 2 bases, and the count of bases not matched to a germline gene is 3. Based on the germline V gene (reference sequence), the CDR1 and CDR2 sequences are DFQATT and SNEGSKA. Taken from cysteine to phenylalanine, the CDR3 has 14 residues. Solely the CDR3 DNA is kept, with 42 bases framed from the first base.